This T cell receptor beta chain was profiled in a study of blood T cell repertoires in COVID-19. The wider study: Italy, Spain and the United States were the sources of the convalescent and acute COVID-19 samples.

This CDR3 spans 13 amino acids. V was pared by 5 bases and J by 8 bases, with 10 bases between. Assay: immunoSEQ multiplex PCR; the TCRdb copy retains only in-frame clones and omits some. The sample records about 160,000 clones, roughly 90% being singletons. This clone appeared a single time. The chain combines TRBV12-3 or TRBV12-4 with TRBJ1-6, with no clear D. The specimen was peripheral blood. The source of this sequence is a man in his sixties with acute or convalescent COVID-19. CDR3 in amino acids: CASSPRLDSPLHF. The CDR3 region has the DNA TGTGCCAGCAGTCCGAGATTAGATTCACCCCTCCACTTT.